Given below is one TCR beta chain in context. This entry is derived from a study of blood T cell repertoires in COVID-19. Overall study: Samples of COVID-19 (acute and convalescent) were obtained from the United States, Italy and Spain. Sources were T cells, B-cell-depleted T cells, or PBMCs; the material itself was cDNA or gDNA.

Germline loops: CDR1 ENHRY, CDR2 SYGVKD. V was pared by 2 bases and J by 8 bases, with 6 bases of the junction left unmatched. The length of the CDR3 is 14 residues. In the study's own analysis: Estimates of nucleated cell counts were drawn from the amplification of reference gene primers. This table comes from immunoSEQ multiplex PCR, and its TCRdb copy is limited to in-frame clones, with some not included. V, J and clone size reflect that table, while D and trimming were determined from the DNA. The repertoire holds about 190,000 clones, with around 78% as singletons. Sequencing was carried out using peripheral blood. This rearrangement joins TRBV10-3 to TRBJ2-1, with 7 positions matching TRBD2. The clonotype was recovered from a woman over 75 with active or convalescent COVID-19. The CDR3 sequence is CAISETGGRDEQFF. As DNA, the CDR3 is TGTGCCATCAGTGAGACGGGGGGACGGGATGAGCAGTTCTTC.